The clone carrying this T cell receptor (beta chain) was seen only a few times. The data were taken from a study of metastatic and nonmetastatic thyroid tumors. The germline V gene encodes CDR1 DFQATT and CDR2 SNEGSKA (reference sequence). The CDR3 runs to 15 residues. V lost 0 bases, J lost 4 bases, and 3 bases stayed unmatched. Patients had received no treatment of any kind before thyroid surgery. In the original workflow: What underpinned the distant-metastasis classifier for papillary thyroid cancer was the set of CDR3 differences across clinicopathological groups. Via MiXCR, TCRdb re-called the PCR reads. TCRdb's processing, not the study's, gives the V and J calls here. The data hold fewer than 40,000 clones, with about 33% observed a single time.

The chain recombines TRBV20-1 with TRBJ2-2; 9 bases line up with TRBD2. Sequencing used tumor tissue. This TCR was recovered from a female donor with papillary thyroid cancer or a benign thyroid nodule (not recorded which). Some clones in this sample may be carry-over from other donors' samples. CDR3 coding DNA: TGCAGTGCTAGAGAGACTAGCGGATTCACCGGGGAGCTGTTTTTT. Translated: CSARETSGFTGELFF.